Shown below are 30 T cell receptor beta chains from a single sample sequenced in a study of shared clonotypes between healthy human individuals. Profiling relied on immunoSEQ multiplex PCR, and the TCRdb table lists in-frame clones only, not all of them. Altogether more than 2,000,000 clones are present, approximately 94% being singletons, with the ten largest covering roughly 0.15%. The sample taken for sequencing was naive CD4+ T cells sorted from blood. Documented subset: CD45RA+ positively selected. Receptor source: a man younger than 35 in good health.

The V gene is TRBV11-2, the J gene TRBJ2-7; D assignment may be TRBD1 or TRBD2 (5 bases each). V lost 4 bases and J 2 bases, leaving 21 bases between the germline ends. Germline V CDR1 and CDR2: SGHAT, FQNNGV. The CDR3 runs 17 residues. The CDR3 reads CASSSTGLSWRTYEQYF. Here the CDR3 DNA reads TGTGCCAGCAGCTCAACAGGTCTGAGTTGGAGGACCTACGAGCAGTACTTC. Full variable domain (rest looked up from reference TRBV11-2 and TRBJ2-7): EAGVAQSPRYKIIEKRQSVAFWCNPISGHATLYWYQQILGQGPKLLIQFQNNGVVDDSQLPKDRFSAERLKGVDSTLKIQPAKLEDSAVYLCASSSTGLSWRTYEQYFGPGTRLTVT.

V and J are TRBV5-4 and TRBJ2-4, with TRBD2 matching over 7 bases. V was clipped by 0 bases and J by 2 bases; unmatched bases: 8. The germline CDR1 and CDR2 sequences are SGHNT and YYREEE (reference sequence). The CDR3 contains 17 residues. This CDR3 is CASSLGGRAETKNIQYF. The CDR3 DNA reads as TGTGCCAGCAGCTTGGGAGGGAGGGCCGAAACCAAAAACATTCAGTACTTC.

The chain couples TRBV30 to TRBJ2-2; TRBD2 aligns across 8 bases. CDR1 and CDR2 (germline): GTSNPN, SVGIG (reference sequence). This CDR3 has 17 residues. V dropped 2 bases and J dropped 1; count of bases not matched to a gene: 9. The CDR3 DNA reads TGTGCCTGGAGTCATTCCCGGACTAGCCTGAACACCGGGGAGCTGTTTTTT. As protein: CAWSHSRTSLNTGELFF.

The V gene is TRBV9, the J gene TRBJ1-2; TRBD1 might be the D (5 bases). Between the trimmed V and J ends, which lost 4 bases and 3 bases, there was a span of 16 bases. The CDR3 is made up of 15 amino acids. From germline, CDR1 is SGDLS and CDR2 YYNGEE. The chain's CDR3 is CASSLGEFLYYGYTF. DNA of the CDR3: TGTGCCAGCAGCCTGGGGGAATTCCTTTACTATGGCTACACCTTC.

V gene TRBV10-2 combines with J gene TRBJ1-3; unclear D gene. Germline CDR1 reads WSHSY; CDR2 reads SAAADI. Between the trimmed V and J ends, which lost 2 bases and 2 bases, there was a span of 10 bases. This CDR3 has 15 amino acids. The CDR3 DNA reads as TGCGCCAGCAGTGAGGCGGGAACGACTGGAAACACCATATATTTT. It translates to CASSEAGTTGNTIYF.

The chain joins TRBV23-1 to TRBJ1-1, with TRBD1 identical over 8 bases. TRBV23-1 is an ORF, and what it does is uncertain. V trimming: 9 bases; J trimming: 3 bases; junction bases outside the gene matches: 21. The CDR3 is 18 residues long. The CDR3 DNA reads as TGCGCCAGGAGATCTCTACAGGGGGAGGATAGTCTGGACACTGAAGCTTTCTTT. Its protein product is CARRSLQGEDSLDTEAFF.

V usage is TRBV6-5 and J usage is TRBJ1-3, with D possibly matching TRBD1 (5 bases). There are 15 residues in the CDR3. Germline lookup yields CDR1 MNHEY and CDR2 SVGAGI. Trimming took 5 bases from V and 0 from J, leaving 11 bases between them. In nucleotides, the CDR3 is TGTGCCAGCAGTCAACCAGGGAACTCTGGAAACACCATATATTTT. Translating gives CASSQPGNSGNTIYF.

This chain connects TRBV29-1 to TRBJ2-7; D is unclear. Trimming removed 6 bases from V and 7 bases from J, with 19 bases in between. Germline V lookup: CDR1 SQVTM, CDR2 ANQGSEA. This CDR3 contains 13 residues. As DNA, the CDR3 is TGCAGCGTGAAAAGTTTTGCCGTAGAAGAGCAGTACTTC. Encoded protein: CSVKSFAVEEQYF.

About this clone: The same CDR3 also results from other DNA sequences found in this sample. The V and J genes are TRBV5-5 and TRBJ2-7, with a weak D call TRBD2 (6 bases). This CDR3 has 14 residues. The germline CDR1 and CDR2 sequences are SGHKS and YYEKEE (reference sequence). V gave up 0 bases and J gave up 0 bases, with 7 bases separating them. DNA of the CDR3: TGTGCCAGCAGCTTGGTGGGAGGCTCCTACGAGCAGTACTTC. It yields the protein CASSLVGGSYEQYF.

The chain is built from TRBV6-1 and TRBJ2-7; a weak D match, TRBD2 (5 bases). The V end lost 8 bases, the J end lost 1 base, and 15 bases lay between the germline ends. CDR3 length: 14 residues. Per germline, CDR1 MNHNS and CDR2 SASEGT. CDR3: CASGTRHTSYEQYF. Here the CDR3 DNA reads TGTGCCAGCGGAACTAGGCATACTTCCTACGAGCAGTACTTC.

The chain has TRBV10-3 and TRBJ1-5; 7 nucleotides match TRBD1. The CDR3 loop spans 14 amino acids. V was pared by 7 bases and J by 6 bases, with 9 bases of the junction left unmatched. Germline V CDR1 and CDR2: ENHRY, SYGVKD. Here the CDR3 reads CAIMAAGGSQPQHF. In nucleotides, the CDR3 is TGTGCCATCATGGCGGCAGGGGGAAGTCAGCCCCAGCATTTT.

The J gene is TRBJ1-2, the V gene TRBV5-1; maybe TRBD1 (5 bases). V was shortened by 1 base and J by 10 bases, with 11 bases between the two germline ends. The germline V gene has CDR1 SGHRS and CDR2 YFSETQ. CDR3 length: 12 residues. CDR3 protein: CASSLNRHDYTF. The CDR3 coding sequence is TGCGCCAGCAGCTTGAACAGGCACGACTACACCTTC.

V is TRBV19 and J is TRBJ2-7; the match to TRBD1 covers 10 bases. The CDR3 totals 17 residues. After removal of 3 bases from V and 2 bases from J, the junction contained 10 bases not matched to a gene. CDR1 is LNHDA, CDR2 SQIVND, per germline (reference sequence). CDR3 protein: CASSMGTGVVLPYEQYF. CDR3 bases: TGTGCCAGTAGTATGGGGACAGGGGTAGTTTTACCCTACGAGCAGTACTTC.

This clone was picked up a small number of times. The chain carries TRBV2 and TRBJ1-5; a weak D match, TRBD1 (5 bases). Between the trimmed V and J ends, which lost 3 bases and 1 base, there was a span of 10 bases. This CDR3 comprises 15 residues. CDR1 is SNHLY and CDR2 is FYNNEI in the germline V gene. The CDR3 DNA reads TGTGCCAGCAGTGAGCAGGGTGAGAGCAATCAGCCCCAGCATTTT. Its protein product is CASSEQGESNQPQHF.

The chain links TRBV30 to TRBJ1-3; TRBD1 aligns across 8 bases. The CDR3 is 15 residues long. Per the germline V gene, CDR1 is GTSNPN and CDR2 is SVGIG (reference sequence). J was trimmed by 0 bases and V by 3 bases; bases with no gene match: 4. The CDR3 here is CAWRRTGTSGNTIYF. CDR3 nucleotides: TGTGCCTGGAGGAGGACAGGGACCTCTGGAAACACCATATATTTT.

J is TRBJ1-5 and V is TRBV5-6; D is perhaps TRBD1 (5 bases). CDR1 and CDR2 from the germline V gene are SGHDT and YYEEEE. Trimming stripped 4 bases from V and 0 bases from J, with 8 bases between. The CDR3 runs 14 residues. CDR3 loop: CASSRGFSNQPQHF. The DNA of the CDR3 is TGTGCCAGCAGCAGGGGTTTTAGCAATCAGCCCCAGCATTTT.

The chain uses TRBV27 and TRBJ1-3; D possibly corresponds to TRBD1 (5 bases). Trimming took 2 bases from V and 0 from J, leaving 8 bases between them. The CDR3 sequence is 15 residues long. CDR1 and CDR2 (germline): MNHEY, SMNVEV (reference sequence). The CDR3 is CASSLEGSSGNTIYF. The CDR3 region has the DNA TGTGCCAGCAGTTTAGAGGGGTCCTCTGGAAACACCATATATTTT.

With respect to this clone: Other nucleotide sequences in the sample specify the same CDR3. This chain connects TRBV7-9 to TRBJ2-1, with 15 bases aligning to TRBD2. This CDR3 comprises 16 residues. V was pared by 3 bases and J by 8 bases, with 5 bases of the junction left unmatched. Germline V CDR1 and CDR2: SEHNR, FQNEAQ (reference sequence). The CDR3 protein is CASSFLGLAGGDEQFF. CDR3 sequence (DNA): TGTGCCAGCAGCTTCCTTGGACTAGCGGGAGGGGATGAGCAGTTCTTC.

J is TRBJ2-5 and V is TRBV5-4, with TRBD1 as a possible D gene (7 bases). The V and J ends lost 4 bases and 0 bases respectively, with 10 bases between them. Germline lookup yields CDR1 SGHNT and CDR2 YYREEE (reference sequence). CDR3 size: 14 residues. CDR3 loop: CASSAGQNQETQYF. The CDR3 nucleotides are TGTGCCAGCAGCGCGGGACAGAACCAAGAGACCCAGTACTTC.

The gene calls are TRBV30 and TRBJ1-2; 11 bases agree with TRBD1. J was trimmed by 4 bases and V by 3 bases; bases with no gene match: 7. The CDR3 length is 15 residues. The V gene's germline CDR1 is GTSNPN and CDR2 SVGIG (reference sequence). The CDR3 DNA reads TGTGCCTGGAGCAGGACAGGGGGCGCAAGCTATGGCTACACCTTC. It yields the protein CAWSRTGGASYGYTF. Full variable domain (missing parts from reference TRBV30 and TRBJ1-2): SQTIHQWPATLVQPVGSPLSLECTVEGTSNPNLYWYRQAAGRGLQLLFYSVGIGQISSEVPQNLSASRPQDRQFILSSKKLLLSDSGFYLCAWSRTGGASYGYTFGSGTRLTVV.

The chain uses TRBV7-9 and TRBJ2-7; 7 nucleotides match TRBD1. The CDR3 covers 15 residues. With V trimmed by 5 bases and J by 0 bases, 7 bases remained unmatched. Germline CDR1 SEHNR, CDR2 FQNEAQ (reference sequence). CDR3 loop: CASSTGTAFSYEQYF. The DNA for the CDR3 is TGTGCCAGCAGCACCGGGACAGCTTTCTCCTACGAGCAGTACTTC. The complete variable domain, with remaining parts taken from reference TRBV7-9 and TRBJ2-7, reads DTGVSQNPRHKITKRGQNVTFRCDPISEHNRLYWYRQTLGQGPEFLTYFQNEAQLEKSRLLSDRFSAERPKGSFSTLEIQRTEQGDSAMYLCASSTGTAFSYEQYFGPGTRLTVT.

The chain carries TRBV15 and TRBJ2-1; D is possibly TRBD2 (5 bases). Looked up from germline, CDR1 is LNHNV and CDR2 is YYDKDF (reference sequence). V lost 0 bases to trimming and J lost 14 bases, with 11 bases between them. The CDR3 length is 12 residues. CDR3 in DNA: TGTGCCACCAGCAGAGATGACGCCGGGAAGTTCTTC. Amino acid sequence: CATSRDDAGKFF.

The chain recombines TRBV4-3 with TRBJ2-1; the match to TRBD2 covers 11 bases. From germline, CDR1 is LGHNA and CDR2 YSLEER. This CDR3 spans 18 amino acids. Trimming removed 4 bases from V and 3 bases from J; junction bases left unmatched: 11. CDR3 in amino acids: CASSPSVTSGTRYNEQFF. The CDR3 region has the DNA TGCGCCAGCAGCCCAAGCGTGACTAGCGGGACTCGCTACAATGAGCAGTTCTTC.

This clone was seen only once. CDR3 nucleotides: TGTGCCACCAGCAGAGTTCAGGCAGATACGCAGTATTTT. It yields the protein CATSRVQADTQYF. J is TRBJ2-3 and V is TRBV15; no clear D. There are 13 residues in the CDR3. Germline V CDR1 and CDR2: LNHNV, YYDKDF (reference sequence). V dropped 1 base and J dropped 4 bases, with 6 bases sitting between them.

The rearrangement links TRBV4-3 to TRBJ2-1; TRBD2 aligns across 14 bases. After removal of 9 bases from V and 8 bases from J, the junction contained 6 bases not matched to a gene. This CDR3 is built from 14 residues. CDR1 and CDR2 (germline): LGHNA, YSLEER. The CDR3 region has the DNA TGCGCCAGTGGGGGGACTAGCGGGAGAGATGAGCAGTTCTTC. Translated: CASGGTSGRDEQFF.

Notes on this clone: Other DNA sequences in the same sample also yield this CDR3. The V gene is TRBV5-1, the J gene TRBJ2-1; 8 bases map to TRBD2. Unmatched junction bases numbered 3, after V lost 4 bases and J lost 6 bases. The CDR3 spans 13 residues. From germline, CDR1 is SGHRS and CDR2 YFSETQ. CDR3 nucleotides: TGCGCCAGCAGCCTAGGACTAGCCAATGAGCAGTTCTTC. It translates to CASSLGLANEQFF.

V and J are TRBV4-1 and TRBJ2-7; 9 positions agree with TRBD2. The CDR3 contains 14 residues. V was clipped by 7 bases and J by 4 bases; unmatched bases: 8. Germline CDR1 and CDR2: MGHRA and YSYEKL. DNA for the CDR3: TGCGCCAGCAAGGGGTATAGCGGGAGATACGAGCAGTACTTC. Translation gives CASKGYSGRYEQYF.

The chain links TRBV7-2 to TRBJ1-1; D not certain. CDR1 is SGHTA and CDR2 is FQGNSA in the germline V gene. CDR3 length: 14 amino acids. V gave up 5 bases and J gave up 0 bases, with 10 bases separating them. The CDR3 region is CASSPLLVNTEAFF. The CDR3 region has the DNA TGTGCCAGCAGCCCCCTTTTGGTGAACACTGAAGCTTTCTTT.

The count of this clone is one. The gene calls are TRBV29-1 and TRBJ1-1; 9 nucleotides line up with TRBD1. Unmatched junction bases numbered 6, after V lost 7 bases and J lost 0 bases. The CDR3 length is 14 residues. Germline V gene sequence: CDR1 SQVTM, CDR2 ANQGSEA. The CDR3 is CSADWTGVNTEAFF. For the CDR3, the DNA is TGCAGCGCTGATTGGACAGGGGTGAACACTGAAGCTTTCTTT. Variable domain in full (rest from reference TRBV29-1 and TRBJ1-1): SAVISQKPSRDICQRGTSLTIQCQVDSQVTMMFWYRQQPGQSLTLIATANQGSEATYESGFVIDKFPISRPNLTFSTLTVSNMSPEDSSIYLCSADWTGVNTEAFFGQGTRLTVV.

The chain combines TRBV6-5 with TRBJ2-1; D might be TRBD2 (5 bases). This CDR3 spans 14 amino acids. V was cut by 7 bases and J by 5 bases, with 15 bases left in between. CDR1 MNHEY and CDR2 SVGAGI come from the germline V gene. The CDR3 sequence: CASKGTRPDNEQFF. For the CDR3, the DNA is TGTGCCAGCAAAGGTACTAGACCTGACAATGAGCAGTTCTTC.